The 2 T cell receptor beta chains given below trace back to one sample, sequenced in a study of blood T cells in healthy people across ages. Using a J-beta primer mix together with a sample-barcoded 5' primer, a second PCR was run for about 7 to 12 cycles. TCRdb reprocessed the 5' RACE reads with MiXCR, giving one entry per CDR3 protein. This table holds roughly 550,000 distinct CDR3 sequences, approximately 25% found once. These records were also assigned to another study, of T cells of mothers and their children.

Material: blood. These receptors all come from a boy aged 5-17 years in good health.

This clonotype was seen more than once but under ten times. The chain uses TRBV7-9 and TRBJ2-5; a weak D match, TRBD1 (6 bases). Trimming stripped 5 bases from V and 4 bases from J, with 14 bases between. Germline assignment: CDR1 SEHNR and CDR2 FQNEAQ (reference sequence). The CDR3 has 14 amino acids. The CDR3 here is CASSPVTGRETQYF. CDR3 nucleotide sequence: TGTGCCAGCAGCCCCGTCACAGGGCGAGAGACCCAGTACTTC. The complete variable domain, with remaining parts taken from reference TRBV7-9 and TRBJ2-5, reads DTGVSQNPRHKITKRGQNVTFRCDPISEHNRLYWYRQTLGQGPEFLTYFQNEAQLEKSRLLSDRFSAERPKGSFSTLEIQRTEQGDSAMYLCASSPVTGRETQYFGPGTRLLVL.

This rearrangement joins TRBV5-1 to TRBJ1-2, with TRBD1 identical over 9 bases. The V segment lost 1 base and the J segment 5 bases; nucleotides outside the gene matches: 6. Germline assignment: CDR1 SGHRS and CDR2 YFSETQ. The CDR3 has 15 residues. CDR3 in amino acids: CASSLPTDRGYGYTF. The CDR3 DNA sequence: TGCGCCAGCAGCTTGCCTACGGACAGGGGATATGGCTACACCTTC.